The 32 T cell receptor beta chains in this list originate from one sample, sequenced in a study of CD8+ T cells in alopecia areata. In each case, RNA was isolated and then reverse transcribed into cDNA as the sequencing template. Repertoires were generated with immunoSEQ multiplex PCR, while TCRdb's copy carries only in-frame clones and drops some. The sample has 100,000 to 150,000 clones, approximately 49% seen once. Material: CD8+ T cells sorted from blood, obtained at week 0. These receptors originate from a human donor with alopecia areata.

The chain links TRBV15 to TRBJ1-2; TRBD1 matches at 7 bases. The J segment lost 4 bases and the V segment lost 3 bases, leaving 2 bases of the junction unmatched. Per germline, CDR1 LNHNV and CDR2 YYDKDF (reference sequence). CDR3 length: 13 residues. The CDR3 sequence: CATSSGTVYGYTF. CDR3 coding DNA: TGTGCCACCAGCAGCGGGACAGTCTATGGCTACACCTTC.

The genes are TRBV4-3 and TRBJ2-1; D is undetermined. This CDR3 is 14 amino acids long. Deletions cut 5 bases from V and 3 bases from J, with 11 bases between. The germline CDR1 and CDR2 sequences are LGHNA and YSLEER. The CDR3: CASSVYLGYNEQFF. In DNA, the CDR3 is TGCGCCAGCAGCGTATATCTGGGCTACAATGAGCAGTTCTTC.

The CDR3 region is CASSVAGASTDTQYF. CDR3 DNA sequence: TGTGCCAGCAGCGTAGCGGGAGCTAGCACAGATACGCAGTATTTT. The V call is TRBV9, the J call TRBJ2-3, with D maybe TRBD2 (6 bases). The CDR3 runs to 15 residues. Germline V gene data show CDR1 as SGDLS and CDR2 as YYNGEE. V shed 0 bases and J shed 0 bases, with 8 bases lying between them.

This clone was counted a few times. V is TRBV29-1 and J is TRBJ2-1, with 8 bases fitting TRBD2. The CDR3 consists of 15 residues. Unmatched junction bases numbered 13, after V lost 6 bases and J lost 6 bases. Germline CDR1 is SQVTM and CDR2 is ANQGSEA. The CDR3 here is CSVYPGTSIRNEQFF. CDR3 coding DNA: TGCAGCGTGTACCCCGGGACTAGTATTCGCAATGAGCAGTTCTTC.

This clone was observed a handful of times. J is TRBJ2-5 and V is TRBV9; D ambiguous. Trimming removed 0 bases at V and 8 bases at J, with 11 bases between. The CDR3 has 13 amino acids. The V gene's germline CDR1 is SGDLS and CDR2 YYNGEE. The CDR3 spells CASSVGADVTQYF. The CDR3 DNA reads TGTGCCAGCAGCGTAGGGGCAGATGTAACCCAGTACTTC.

The rearrangement joins TRBV27 to TRBJ2-3, with D possibly being TRBD1 or TRBD2 (7 bases each). This CDR3 region has 14 residues. Trimming pared 7 bases from V and 5 bases from J, leaving 16 bases between. Germline V gene sequence: CDR1 MNHEY, CDR2 SMNVEV (reference sequence). The CDR3 bases are TGTGCCAGCACCCCAGGGGGGGCAGGAGATACGCAGTATTTT. Its translation: CASTPGGAGDTQYF.

This clone has a handful of counts. The chain links TRBV6-1 to TRBJ2-3; TRBD2 agrees at 12 bases. CDR3 length: 18 residues. Germline V CDR1 and CDR2: MNHNS, SASEGT. The J segment lost 0 bases and the V segment lost 4 bases, leaving 8 bases of the junction unmatched. The CDR3, as DNA: TGTGCCAGCAGTGCGCCGGGACTAGCGGGCTCTAGCACAGATACGCAGTATTTT. It yields the protein CASSAPGLAGSSTDTQYF.

This clone was detected a few times. CDR3 residues: CASSLWTRYNEQFF. The CDR3 coding sequence is TGTGCCAGCTCACTCTGGACACGGTACAATGAGCAGTTCTTC. The V gene is TRBV18, the J gene TRBJ2-1, with D perhaps matching TRBD1 (5 bases). The CDR3 consists of 14 residues. The germline gives CDR1 KGHSH, CDR2 LQKENI. V shed 4 bases and J shed 4 bases, with 11 bases lying between them.

Only one count was recorded for this clone. A read error likely explains this, since a far larger clone differs by one base. This rearrangement joins TRBV9 to TRBJ2-5; 12 bases are shared with TRBD2. This CDR3 spans 15 amino acids. Germline loops: CDR1 SGDLS, CDR2 YYNGEE. V was pared by 5 bases and J by 4 bases, with 6 bases of the junction left unmatched. In DNA form, the CDR3 reads TGTGCCAGCAGTTACTCTAGCGGGGGGGCAGAGACCCAGTACTTC. Translating it yields CASSYSSGGAETQYF.

This clone was observed a few times. The chain links TRBV12-5 to TRBJ2-3; the match to TRBD2 covers 9 bases. This CDR3 is built from 17 residues. Trimming cost V 5 bases and J 0 bases; bases outside gene matches: 9. The germline V gene encodes CDR1 LGHNT and CDR2 FRNRAP. The CDR3 bases are TGTGCTAGTGGTCCCTTCGGGACTAGCCTTAGCACAGATACGCAGTATTTT. Encoded protein: CASGPFGTSLSTDTQYF.

Points on this clone: A single base separates this from a much larger clone, so it may be a read error. Within the sample, other DNA sequences also encode this same CDR3. V gene TRBV4-1 combines with J gene TRBJ2-7, with 9 nucleotides matching TRBD2. The germline V gene encodes CDR1 MGHRA and CDR2 YSYEKL. The J segment lost 0 bases and the V segment lost 0 bases, leaving 3 bases of the junction unmatched. The length of the CDR3 is 16 residues. The CDR3 coding sequence is TGCGCCAGCAGCCAAGAGGGAGCGGGGGGCTCCTACGAGCAGTACTTC. It encodes CASSQEGAGGSYEQYF.

This clone occurred a few times. In nucleotides, the CDR3 is TGTGCCTGGAGGGTACAGGGATATGGCTACACCTTC. Its translation: CAWRVQGYGYTF. The chain has TRBV30 and TRBJ1-2, with D tentatively TRBD1 (6 bases). The germline gives CDR1 GTSNPN, CDR2 SVGIG (reference sequence). The ends were cut back, 3 bases at V and 5 bases at J, with 10 bases in the middle. The CDR3 covers 12 residues.

Only a few counts were recorded for this clone. V usage is TRBV29-1 and J usage is TRBJ2-1; TRBD2 matches 9 bases. The ends lost 1 base at V and 2 bases at J; junction bases unmatched: 3. Per the germline V gene, CDR1 is SQVTM and CDR2 is ANQGSEA. The CDR3 totals 15 residues. The CDR3, as DNA: TGCAGCGTTGAAGGGGGGACTAGCCCCTACAATGAGCAGTTCTTC. This encodes CSVEGGTSPYNEQFF.

V and J are TRBV5-1 and TRBJ1-1; D ambiguous. V lost 0 bases, J lost 2 bases, and 5 bases lay in between. This CDR3 spans 13 amino acids. Germline V gives CDR1 SGHRS, CDR2 YFSETQ. CDR3 nucleotide sequence: TGCGCCAGCAGCTTGGGAGTTAACACTGAAGCTTTCTTT. Its translation: CASSLGVNTEAFF.

The V call is TRBV30, the J call TRBJ1-1, with D possibly matching TRBD1 (6 bases). The CDR3 extends over 12 amino acids. The V end lost 5 bases, the J end lost 8 bases, and 15 bases lay between the germline ends. Germline CDR1 reads GTSNPN; CDR2 reads SVGIG (reference sequence). The CDR3 loop is CAWDQNREEAFF. DNA of the CDR3: TGTGCCTGGGACCAAAACAGGGAAGAAGCTTTCTTT.

The chain is built from TRBV5-6 and TRBJ1-1; no clear D. CDR1 is SGHDT, CDR2 YYEEEE, per germline. The V gene lost 0 bases and the J gene lost 3 bases, with 6 bases spanning the gap. The CDR3 sequence is 13 residues long. The chain's CDR3 is CASSLESDTEAFF. CDR3 bases: TGTGCCAGCAGCTTGGAGAGTGACACTGAAGCTTTCTTT.

The chain is built from TRBV5-4 and TRBJ2-2, with 9 bases matching TRBD1. Germline CDR1 reads SGHNT; CDR2 reads YYREEE (reference sequence). The CDR3 has 15 amino acids. V shed 4 bases and J 5 bases; nucleotides not matched to a gene: 6. CDR3 DNA sequence: TGTGCCAGCAGCGAGGGACAGGGAGGGACCGGGGAGCTGTTTTTT. Encoded protein: CASSEGQGGTGELFF.

This clone was counted only a few times. The rearrangement joins TRBV29-1 to TRBJ1-1; no firm D call. Germline CDR1 SQVTM, CDR2 ANQGSEA. Trimming pared 6 bases from V and 0 bases from J, leaving 14 bases between. The CDR3 sequence is 14 residues long. This chain's CDR3 is CSVVPDGMNTEAFF. For the CDR3, the DNA is TGCAGCGTCGTACCGGACGGGATGAACACTGAAGCTTTCTTT.

The CDR3 region is CATSTGGEDYEQYF. CDR3 nucleotide sequence: TGTGCCACCAGCACAGGGGGGGAGGACTACGAGCAGTACTTC. The V gene is TRBV15, the J gene TRBJ2-7; D might be TRBD1 or TRBD2, each matching 7 bases. Looked up from germline, CDR1 is LNHNV and CDR2 is YYDKDF (reference sequence). The CDR3 totals 14 residues. V was pared by 4 bases and J by 3 bases, with 13 bases between. The whole variable domain, remainder taken from reference TRBV15 and TRBJ2-7, is DAMVIQNPRYQVTQFGKPVTLSCSQTLNHNVMYWYQQKSSQAPKLLFHYYDKDFNNEADTPDNFQSRRPNTSFCFLDIRSPGLGDTAMYLCATSTGGEDYEQYFGPGTRLTVT.

This clone was observed a few times. The gene calls are TRBV7-9 and TRBJ1-5, with 12 bases that match TRBD1. The CDR3 totals 18 residues. CDR1 is SEHNR, CDR2 FQNEAQ, per germline (reference sequence). V shed 2 bases and J 5 bases; nucleotides not matched to a gene: 10. Here the CDR3 reads CASSLTGTGGRVDQPQHF. The CDR3 DNA reads TGTGCCAGCAGCTTAACCGGGACAGGGGGCCGGGTGGATCAGCCCCAGCATTTT.

This clone was counted between two and nine times. This sequence joins TRBV5-4 and TRBJ2-7; D is unresolved. The length of the CDR3 is 12 residues. Germline V lookup: CDR1 SGHNT, CDR2 YYREEE (reference sequence). Trimming shortened V by 5 bases and J by 3 bases, and 9 bases separated the two germline ends. The CDR3 region has the DNA TGTGCCAGCAGTTCGGACGGCTACGAGCAGTACTTC. As protein: CASSSDGYEQYF.

The J gene is TRBJ2-7, the V gene TRBV5-1, with 10 bases that match TRBD1. The V gene's germline CDR1 is SGHRS and CDR2 YFSETQ. With 0 bases clipped from V and 4 bases from J, the junction kept 1 base outside the gene matches. The CDR3 has 14 amino acids. CDR3 sequence reads: CASSLVDRGYEQYF. CDR3 coding DNA: TGCGCCAGCAGCTTGGTGGACAGGGGGTACGAGCAGTACTTC.

This clone was counted between two and nine times. The chain uses TRBV10-3 and TRBJ2-7; 8 bases agree with TRBD1. This CDR3 comprises 15 residues. Per the germline V gene, CDR1 is ENHRY and CDR2 is SYGVKD. V lost 6 bases to trimming and J lost 4 bases; unmatched junction nucleotides: 11. The CDR3 region is CAISERTGKPYEQYF. The CDR3 nucleotides are TGTGCCATCAGCGAACGGACAGGGAAACCTTACGAGCAGTACTTC.

The rearrangement joins TRBV5-4 to TRBJ1-2, with D possibly matching TRBD1 (5 bases). The CDR3 is 13 amino acids. In germline, CDR1 is SGHNT, CDR2 YYREEE (reference sequence). V lost 0 bases, J lost 4 bases, and 7 bases lay in between. The CDR3 region is CASSLAGSYGYTF. CDR3 in DNA: TGTGCCAGCAGCTTGGCAGGGAGCTATGGCTACACCTTC.

The V gene is TRBV7-9, the J gene TRBJ2-5; no firm D call. This CDR3 has 11 residues. Trimming took 4 bases from V and 0 from J, leaving 0 bases between them. Germline CDR1 is SEHNR and CDR2 is FQNEAQ (reference sequence). Here the CDR3 DNA reads TGTGCCAGCAGCTACCAAGAGACCCAGTACTTC. This codes for CASSYQETQYF. The full variable domain, its missing parts supplied by reference TRBV7-9 and TRBJ2-5, is DTGVSQNPRHKITKRGQNVTFRCDPISEHNRLYWYRQTLGQGPEFLTYFQNEAQLEKSRLLSDRFSAERPKGSFSTLEIQRTEQGDSAMYLCASSYQETQYFGPGTRLLVL.

V is TRBV4-3 and J is TRBJ2-1; D gene ambiguous. Per the germline V gene, CDR1 is LGHNA and CDR2 is YSLEER. The V gene lost 0 bases and the J gene lost 8 bases, with 14 bases spanning the gap. The CDR3 is 15 amino acids. CDR3 in DNA: TGCGCCAGCAGCCAAGAAGCCCCTTCTGGGGATGAGCAGTTCTTC. It encodes CASSQEAPSGDEQFF.

This clone was seen only a few times. The rearrangement uses TRBV19 and TRBJ2-7; TRBD1 matches 9 bases. This CDR3 has 13 amino acids. Germline assignment: CDR1 LNHDA and CDR2 SQIVND (reference sequence). V was clipped by 7 bases and J by 6 bases; unmatched bases: 7. For the CDR3, the DNA is TGTGCCAGTACCGGACAGGGGTTCCTCGAGCAGTACTTC. It yields the protein CASTGQGFLEQYF.

This clone was counted only a few times. V gene TRBV13 combines with J gene TRBJ1-6; 7 nucleotides agree with TRBD1. V shed 4 bases, J shed 7 bases, and the junction held 7 bases outside the gene matches. Germline V gene lookup returns CDR1 PRHDT and CDR2 FYEKMQ (reference sequence). This CDR3 contains 15 residues. CDR3 bases: TGTGCCAGCAGCTCCCTCCTACAGGGGAATTCACCCCTCCACTTT. The encoded protein is CASSSLLQGNSPLHF.

This clone was recorded once. The rearrangement links TRBV27 to TRBJ2-1; D might be TRBD1 (6 bases). The CDR3 length is 16 residues. Germline CDR1 and CDR2: MNHEY and SMNVEV (reference sequence). Trimming took 2 bases from V and 4 from J, leaving 15 bases between them. In DNA, the CDR3 is TGTGCCAGCAGTTTAAGCTCAGGGGAGTATTACAATGAGCAGTTCTTC. Translating gives CASSLSSGEYYNEQFF.

The chain is built from TRBV30 and TRBJ1-1; D is perhaps TRBD1 (5 bases). Trimming shortened V by 2 bases and J by 6 bases, and 13 bases separated the two germline ends. CDR3 length: 13 residues. Germline V gene sequence: CDR1 GTSNPN, CDR2 SVGIG (reference sequence). CDR3 in amino acids: CAWSIPGIPEAFF. The CDR3 DNA follows: TGTGCCTGGAGTATTCCAGGGATCCCTGAAGCTTTCTTT.

The rearrangement links TRBV30 to TRBJ2-2; D gene ambiguous. The CDR3 runs to 14 residues. V dropped 0 bases and J dropped 6 bases, with 11 bases sitting between them. Germline V CDR1 and CDR2: GTSNPN, SVGIG (reference sequence). CDR3 in amino acids: CAWSVPPGPGELFF. CDR3 nucleotide sequence: TGTGCCTGGAGTGTACCCCCTGGCCCCGGGGAGCTGTTTTTT.

The chain links TRBV18 to TRBJ2-2; 8 bases align to TRBD2. This CDR3 is built from 16 residues. V lost 2 bases and J lost 1; bases outside the gene matches: 3. CDR1 and CDR2 from the germline V gene are KGHSH and LQKENI. The CDR3 region is CASSPRAGVNTGELFF. The CDR3 coding sequence is TGTGCCAGCTCACCAAGAGCGGGGGTGAACACCGGGGAGCTGTTTTTT.